This TCR beta chain stems from a study of T cells in tuberculosis. Points from the study as a whole: Active tuberculosis alpha repertoires lay closer to GMM-specific TCRs than controls'. Smaller alpha distances in active tuberculosis partly reflected shorter CDR3-alpha lengths.

Here immunoSEQ multiplex PCR was the method, and the copy in TCRdb shows in-frame clones only, minus some. Of over 30,000 clones in the sample, nearly 90% were seen once. Time point noted: new active TB diagnosis, blood taken before or within 7 days of starting treatment. Each patient had positive sputum smear microscopy and/or positive culture. In the case of this clone: What it binds is not known.

CDR1 is MNHEY, CDR2 SVGAGI, per germline. The CDR3 sequence is 14 residues long. The V gene end was trimmed by 6 bases and the J gene end by 7 bases; junction bases not matched to a gene: 6. Source: PBMCs, taken at tuberculosis diagnosis. The TCR originated in an adult with tuberculosis. The rearrangement joins TRBV6-5 to TRBJ2-7; 13 positions match TRBD2. CDR3 in amino acids: CASSAGLAGREQYF. The CDR3 bases are TGTGCCAGCAGCGCGGGACTAGCGGGGAGAGAGCAGTACTTC.